This passage covers 26 T cell receptor beta chains from one sample sequenced in a study of blood T cell repertoires in COVID-19. Some clones are missing from TCRdb's copy, which holds only in-frame ones; the method was immunoSEQ multiplex PCR. In the table there are 240,000 or so clones, about four fifths of which are singletons. What was sequenced was peripheral blood. The receptor source for this set is a man in his thirties or forties who had recovered from COVID-19.

The V gene is TRBV7-9, the J gene TRBJ2-4, with D hard to call. Germline CDR1 reads SEHNR; CDR2 reads FQNEAQ (reference sequence). The V and J ends lost 3 bases and 5 bases respectively, with 8 bases between them. The CDR3 loop spans 13 amino acids. The CDR3 region has the DNA TGTGCCAGCAGCTTGGGCAGAGAAAACATTCAGTACTTC. Its translation is CASSLGRENIQYF. Filled out from reference TRBV7-9 and TRBJ2-4, the complete variable domain reads DTGVSQNPRHKITKRGQNVTFRCDPISEHNRLYWYRQTLGQGPEFLTYFQNEAQLEKSRLLSDRFSAERPKGSFSTLEIQRTEQGDSAMYLCASSLGRENIQYFGAGTRLSVL.

This sequence joins TRBV5-5 and TRBJ2-7; possibly TRBD2 for D (6 bases). The V end was cut by 4 bases, the J end by 6 bases, with 14 bases between. CDR1 is SGHKS, CDR2 YYEKEE, per germline (reference sequence). The CDR3 is 13 amino acids. DNA of the CDR3: TGTGCCAGCAGCCCCAGGGCCGGGGGCGAGCAGTACTTC. Its translation: CASSPRAGGEQYF.

The rearrangement links TRBV5-4 to TRBJ2-2, with 7 bases aligning to TRBD1. V shed 4 bases and J 3 bases; nucleotides not matched to a gene: 9. CDR1 and CDR2 (germline): SGHNT, YYREEE (reference sequence). The CDR3 length is 16 residues. This CDR3 is CASSTRQGPDTGELFF. CDR3 DNA: TGTGCCAGCAGCACCCGACAGGGACCCGACACCGGGGAGCTGTTTTTT.

The V gene is TRBV9, the J gene TRBJ1-1, with 10 bases aligning to TRBD1. This CDR3 has 16 residues. Germline values: CDR1 SGDLS, CDR2 YYNGEE. J was trimmed by 8 bases and V by 1 base; bases with no gene match: 11. The CDR3 is CASSVSGTGAFSEAFF. The CDR3 nucleotides read TGTGCCAGCAGCGTATCCGGGACAGGGGCGTTCTCCGAAGCTTTCTTT.

This sequence joins TRBV19 and TRBJ1-6; TRBD1 matches at 10 bases. V lost 9 bases and J lost 10; bases outside the gene matches: 6. Germline V gene data show CDR1 as LNHDA and CDR2 as SQIVND (reference sequence). CDR3 length: 13 amino acids. As DNA, the CDR3 is TGTGCCAGCGGGACAGGGGAGCGGTCACCCCTCCACTTT. Its protein product is CASGTGERSPLHF.

The chain carries TRBV5-1 and TRBJ2-2, with 12 bases matching TRBD1. CDR3 length: 17 amino acids. J was trimmed by 4 bases and V by 3 bases; bases with no gene match: 7. Germline CDR1 and CDR2: SGHRS and YFSETQ. The CDR3 sequence: CASSSWGDRGPTGELFF. The CDR3 DNA reads as TGCGCCAGCAGCTCATGGGGGGACAGGGGGCCCACCGGGGAGCTGTTTTTT.

This chain connects TRBV6-5 to TRBJ1-2; 7 nucleotides align to TRBD1. Germline CDR1 MNHEY, CDR2 SVGAGI. The CDR3 is 13 residues long. With V trimmed by 6 bases and J by 7 bases, 8 bases remained unmatched. CDR3 amino acids: CASRATGDRGYTF. The CDR3 DNA sequence: TGTGCCAGCAGAGCCACAGGGGATCGTGGCTACACCTTC.

The CDR3 DNA reads as TGTGCCAGCAGACTGGAGCGATACACCGGGGAGCTGTTTTTT. It translates to CASRLERYTGELFF. The V gene is TRBV6-5, the J gene TRBJ2-2; D unresolved. This CDR3 spans 14 amino acids. Trimming pared 6 bases from V and 3 bases from J, leaving 11 bases between. Germline V gene sequence: CDR1 MNHEY, CDR2 SVGAGI.

The chain carries TRBV19 and TRBJ2-1, with D maybe TRBD2 (5 bases). The V end lost 3 bases, the J end lost 1 base, and 10 bases lay between the germline ends. The CDR3 has 15 amino acids. The V gene's germline CDR1 is LNHDA and CDR2 SQIVND (reference sequence). CDR3 DNA: TGTGCCAGTAGTATCCGGGGTTTTTCCTACAATGAGCAGTTCTTC. Protein: CASSIRGFSYNEQFF.

V is TRBV15 and J is TRBJ2-5; D may be TRBD2 (6 bases). The CDR3 totals 14 residues. V lost 5 bases and J 5 bases, leaving 15 bases between the germline ends. Germline assignment: CDR1 LNHNV and CDR2 YYDKDF (reference sequence). The CDR3 here is CATSGGGEGETQYF. The CDR3, as DNA: TGTGCCACCAGCGGGGGAGGAGAGGGGGAGACCCAGTACTTC.

The J gene is TRBJ1-5, the V gene TRBV18; 8 bases are a match to TRBD1. Germline V lookup: CDR1 KGHSH, CDR2 LQKENI. CDR3 length: 16 amino acids. V lost 2 bases to trimming and J lost 0 bases; unmatched junction nucleotides: 3. For the CDR3, the DNA is TGTGCCAGCTCACCAGACAGGGGTCATAGCAATCAGCCCCAGCATTTT. Its protein product is CASSPDRGHSNQPQHF.

This clone ranks as medium-sized. J is TRBJ2-5 and V is TRBV27; TRBD1 matches 9 bases. Losses at the gene ends were 4 bases for V and 4 bases for J; bases not matched to a gene: 10. Germline CDR1 MNHEY, CDR2 SMNVEV (reference sequence). This CDR3 has 16 residues. CDR3 residues: CASSSAGTGKGETQYF. In nucleotides, the CDR3 is TGTGCCAGCAGTTCAGCCGGGACAGGGAAAGGAGAGACCCAGTACTTC.

This clone was counted only a few times. The DNA for the CDR3 is TGTGCCAGCAGTTACGATGCAGGCACCTCTTCACCCCTCCACTTT. This translates into CASSYDAGTSSPLHF. The chain couples TRBV6-5 to TRBJ1-6, with D uncertain. Germline-derived CDR1 and CDR2 are MNHEY and SVGAGI. V lost 2 bases, J lost 9 bases, and 14 bases lay in between. The CDR3 spans 15 residues.

This rearrangement joins TRBV24-1 to TRBJ2-3; 10 bases agree with TRBD1. The ends lost 2 bases at V and 4 bases at J; junction bases unmatched: 8. The length of the CDR3 is 17 residues. Germline loops: CDR1 KGHDR, CDR2 SFDVKD. This CDR3 is CATSDSRTGGRSDTQYF. The CDR3, as DNA: TGTGCCACCAGTGATTCGCGGACAGGGGGACGGTCAGATACGCAGTATTTT.

This clone was picked up one time. The J gene is TRBJ2-5, the V gene TRBV12-3 or TRBV12-4, with 8 bases matching TRBD2. The CDR3 has 13 amino acids. V was pared by 6 bases and J by 7 bases, with 7 bases of the junction left unmatched. In DNA, the CDR3 is TGTGCCAGCAGCGCGGGAGGAGTAGGGACCCAGTACTTC. Its translation: CASSAGGVGTQYF.

The chain uses TRBV18 and TRBJ2-6; 7 nucleotides match TRBD1. J lost 0 bases, V lost 3 bases, and 5 bases had no gene match. Germline V gives CDR1 KGHSH, CDR2 LQKENI. CDR3 size: 17 residues. The CDR3 here is CASSPRDRLSGANVLTF. The CDR3 DNA follows: TGTGCCAGCTCACCGAGGGACAGACTCTCTGGGGCCAACGTCCTGACTTTC.

The chain joins TRBV2 to TRBJ1-1; D perhaps matches TRBD1 (6 bases). V was pared by 4 bases and J by 2 bases, with 11 bases between. This CDR3 comprises 14 residues. Germline V gene sequence: CDR1 SNHLY, CDR2 FYNNEI. The CDR3 protein is CASSGTVINTEAFF. The CDR3 DNA reads TGTGCCAGCAGTGGGACAGTCATTAACACTGAAGCTTTCTTT.

V is TRBV7-2 and J is TRBJ2-7; perhaps TRBD2 as D (5 bases). The CDR3 length is 12 residues. V lost 5 bases and J 3 bases, leaving 8 bases between the germline ends. Per the germline V gene, CDR1 is SGHTA and CDR2 is FQGNSA. The CDR3 DNA follows: TGTGCCAGCAGCCCAGGAGGCTACGAGCAGTACGTC. Its protein product is CASSPGGYEQYV.

This chain connects TRBV2 to TRBJ2-2; D is perhaps TRBD2 (7 bases). The V end was cut by 10 bases, the J end by 3 bases, with 18 bases between. This CDR3 contains 15 residues. CDR1 SNHLY and CDR2 FYNNEI come from the germline V gene. CDR3 nucleotides: TGTGCCACTAGAAGGGGGGGTTACGACACCGGGGAGCTGTTTTTT. Its protein product is CATRRGGYDTGELFF.

The rearrangement joins TRBV19 to TRBJ1-5, with 7 bases identical to TRBD1. CDR3 size: 16 residues. Per the germline V gene, CDR1 is LNHDA and CDR2 is SQIVND (reference sequence). Losses at the gene ends were 7 bases for V and 0 bases for J; bases not matched to a gene: 9. The CDR3 loop reads CASNPIRGDSNQPQHF. CDR3 in DNA: TGTGCCAGTAACCCGATCAGGGGGGATAGCAATCAGCCCCAGCATTTT. Using reference TRBV19 and TRBJ1-5 for the parts outside the CDR3, the full variable domain is DGGITQSPKYLFRKEGQNVTLSCEQNLNHDAMYWYRQDPGQGLRLIYYSQIVNDFQKGDIAEGYSVSREKKESFPLTVTSAQKNPTAFYLCASNPIRGDSNQPQHFGDGTRLSIL.

This sequence joins TRBV2 and TRBJ1-5; maybe TRBD1 (6 bases). V was clipped by 5 bases and J by 5 bases, with 13 bases between them. The CDR3 extends over 14 amino acids. The V gene's germline CDR1 is SNHLY and CDR2 FYNNEI. The CDR3 bases are TGTGCCAGCAGTTCACAGGGACCCCATCAGCCCCAGCATTTT. It specifies CASSSQGPHQPQHF.

V is TRBV10-2 and J is TRBJ1-3; D call uncertain. With 2 bases removed from V and 0 bases from J, the gap between germline ends came to 11 bases. Germline V gene data show CDR1 as WSHSY and CDR2 as SAAADI. The CDR3 is 16 amino acids. In nucleotides, the CDR3 is TGCGCCAGCAGTGAGGCGCCCGATAGCTCTGGAAACACCATATATTTT. This codes for CASSEAPDSSGNTIYF.

The gene calls are TRBV28 and TRBJ1-1; no clear D gene. CDR3 length: 13 amino acids. The ends were cut back, 6 bases at V and 4 bases at J, with 12 bases in the middle. CDR1 and CDR2 (germline): MDHEN, SYDVKM. In nucleotides, the CDR3 is TGTGCCAGCAGGGGAGGGTGGAGCACTGAAGCTTTCTTT. Its protein product is CASRGGWSTEAFF.

V usage is TRBV2 and J usage is TRBJ1-1; D might be TRBD1 (5 bases). V dropped 3 bases and J dropped 3 bases, with 11 bases sitting between them. The CDR3 has 14 amino acids. The V gene's germline CDR1 is SNHLY and CDR2 FYNNEI. CDR3 DNA: TGTGCCAGCAGTGAGACAGAAAGGCACACTGAAGCTTTCTTT. Translating gives CASSETERHTEAFF.

The rearrangement uses TRBV6-1 and TRBJ1-4; a weak D match, TRBD1 (5 bases). The CDR3 loop spans 16 amino acids. Germline CDR1 reads MNHNS; CDR2 reads SASEGT. Between the trimmed V and J ends, which lost 1 base and 7 bases, there was a span of 16 bases. In DNA form, the CDR3 reads TGTGCCAGCAGTGAAGGGTGGAGGGGCATGGGTGAAAAACTGTTTTTT. This translates into CASSEGWRGMGEKLFF.

To note about this clone: Different DNA sequences within this sample yield the same CDR3. The chain is built from TRBV5-1 and TRBJ2-7, with 9 bases that match TRBD1. With 2 bases clipped from V and 1 base from J, the junction kept 1 base outside the gene matches. The CDR3 sequence is 14 residues long. Per the germline V gene, CDR1 is SGHRS and CDR2 is YFSETQ. The CDR3 here is CASSFGTGSYEQYF. The CDR3 bases are TGCGCCAGCAGCTTTGGGACAGGGTCCTACGAGCAGTACTTC.